This T cell receptor (beta chain) originates from a study of blood T cell repertoires in COVID-19. Study in general: COVID-19 samples from acute and convalescent phases originated in the United States, Italy and Spain. T cells, B-cell-depleted T cells, or PBMCs supplied cDNA or gDNA.

As processed by the authors: Reference gene primer amplification gave nucleated cell count estimates. Assay: immunoSEQ multiplex PCR; the TCRdb copy retains only in-frame clones and omits some. V and J calls and clone size are copied from that table; D and trimming were computed from the DNA. The data hold roughly 280,000 clones, with 80% to 85% observed a single time. The CDR3 has 15 amino acids. The V segment lost 8 bases and the J segment 2 bases; nucleotides outside the gene matches: 11. From germline, CDR1 is MNHNS and CDR2 SASEGT. The chain combines TRBV6-1 with TRBJ1-2; 7 bases are shared with TRBD1. Input material: peripheral blood. This TCR was sampled from a man in his fifties or sixties with acute or convalescent COVID-19. CDR3 sequence: CASAVAAGGNYGYTF. The CDR3, as DNA: TGTGCCAGCGCGGTGGCGGCAGGGGGAAACTATGGCTACACCTTC.